These 26 T cell receptor beta chains were all obtained from the same sample, sequenced in a study of metastatic and nonmetastatic thyroid tumors. Through MiXCR, TCRdb re-clonotyped the PCR reads. The sample records about 14,000 clones, just under 30% being singletons. No treatment had been given to any patient before thyroid surgery. Specimen: blood. The receptors come from a female donor with papillary thyroid cancer or a benign thyroid nodule (not recorded which). Some clones in this sample may be carry-over from other donors' samples.

This sequence joins TRBV6-9 and TRBJ2-7; possibly TRBD2 for D (5 bases). The germline gives CDR1 MNHGY, CDR2 SVAAGI. V was trimmed by 4 bases and J by 5 bases, leaving 9 bases between them. CDR3 length equals 12 residues. As DNA, the CDR3 is TGTGCCAGCAGTTCGGGTAGCGACGAGCAGTACTTC. The encoded protein is CASSSGSDEQYF.

The CDR3 loop reads CASSPVTENQPQHF. In nucleotides, the CDR3 is TGTGCCAGCAGTCCCGTGACTGAGAATCAGCCCCAGCATTTT. The chain links TRBV6-2 or TRBV6-3 to TRBJ1-5; D remains unclear. CDR1 and CDR2 (germline): MNHEY, SVGEGT. Trimming took off 5 bases at V and 4 bases at J, with 12 bases between the two ends. This CDR3 is 14 amino acids long.

This clone is deemed medium-sized (0.01 to 0.1%). V usage is TRBV5-1 and J usage is TRBJ2-1; 13 nucleotides agree with TRBD2. The germline V gene has CDR1 SGHRS and CDR2 YFSETQ. The V and J ends lost 4 bases and 8 bases, in that order; junction bases with no gene match: 6. This CDR3 contains 15 residues. The CDR3 sequence is CASSVGLAGRDEQFF. DNA for the CDR3: TGCGCCAGCAGCGTGGGACTAGCGGGGAGGGATGAGCAGTTCTTC.

By share of the sample, this clone is medium-sized (0.01 to 0.1%). This chain joins TRBV4-1 and TRBJ2-7; possibly TRBD1 for D (5 bases). The CDR3 length is 13 residues. V was shortened by 4 bases and J by 4 bases, with 11 bases between the two germline ends. From germline, CDR1 is MGHRA and CDR2 YSYEKL. The CDR3 DNA reads as TGCGCCAGCAGCCGACAGCACCCTTACGAGCAGTACTTC. It yields the protein CASSRQHPYEQYF.

This chain joins TRBV6-5 and TRBJ1-1; TRBD1 is a possible D gene (6 bases). The V gene's germline CDR1 is MNHEY and CDR2 SVGAGI. V lost 0 bases, J lost 4 bases, and 9 bases lay in between. The CDR3 consists of 14 residues. The CDR3 spells CASSYSSRGTEAFF. The CDR3 DNA reads as TGTGCCAGCAGTTACTCCTCCAGGGGCACTGAAGCTTTCTTT.

This clone was detected ten times or more. The genes are TRBV5-6 and TRBJ2-1; 10 bases fit TRBD2. The junction had 11 bases not matched to a gene; V was cut back by 2 bases and J by 9 bases. The CDR3 consists of 16 residues. Germline V CDR1 and CDR2: SGHDT, YYEEEE. The CDR3 sequence is CASSFGELAGVGEQFF. The CDR3 bases are TGTGCCAGCAGCTTCGGAGAGCTAGCGGGAGTGGGTGAGCAGTTCTTC.

This clone was seen a single time. The chain has TRBV5-1 and TRBJ1-1; D possibly corresponds to TRBD1 (6 bases). This CDR3 has 14 amino acids. CDR1 and CDR2 from the germline V gene are SGHRS and YFSETQ. The ends were cut back, 2 bases at V and 0 bases at J, with 8 bases in the middle. DNA for the CDR3: TGCGCCAGCAGCTTCGGGACATTGAACACTGAAGCTTTCTTT. Its translation: CASSFGTLNTEAFF.

This chain uses TRBV3-1 with TRBJ2-3; D is perhaps TRBD2 (5 bases). This CDR3 has 16 amino acids. V was cut by 0 bases and J by 1 base, with 11 bases left in between. Germline-derived CDR1 and CDR2 are LGHDT and YNNKEL (reference sequence). CDR3 in amino acids: CASSQDMSGRTDTQYF. In DNA, the CDR3 is TGTGCCAGCAGCCAAGATATGAGCGGACGCACAGATACGCAGTATTTT.

The genes are TRBV5-1 and TRBJ2-7, with TRBD1 as a possible D gene (6 bases). Trimming removed 0 bases at V and 2 bases at J, with 9 bases between. Looked up from germline, CDR1 is SGHRS and CDR2 is YFSETQ. This CDR3 spans 14 amino acids. This chain's CDR3 is CASSLVGTTYEQYF. The CDR3 DNA follows: TGCGCCAGCAGCTTGGTCGGGACAACCTACGAGCAGTACTTC.

This clone appeared a few times. The same CDR3 is also encoded by other DNA sequences in this sample. V is TRBV12-3 or TRBV12-4 and J is TRBJ1-1, with D possibly being TRBD1 (6 bases). V was shortened by 9 bases and J by 0 bases, with 20 bases between the two germline ends. This CDR3 is 16 amino acids long. CDR3: CASSPLGTGMNTEAFF. The CDR3 DNA reads as TGTGCCAGTAGTCCTCTCGGTACAGGGATGAACACTGAAGCTTTCTTT.

V and J are TRBV6-1 and TRBJ1-5, with unresolved D. Per germline, CDR1 MNHNS and CDR2 SASEGT. Trimming stripped 7 bases from V and 3 bases from J, with 10 bases between. CDR3 length equals 13 residues. The CDR3 coding sequence is TGTGCCAGCATAAACGGTCACAATCAGCCCCAGCATTTT. It is translated as CASINGHNQPQHF.

This clone was counted at least ten times. This sequence joins TRBV29-1 and TRBJ1-2; 8 bases map to TRBD1. The CDR3 covers 13 residues. Trimming took 4 bases from V and 6 from J; bases not matched to a gene: 7. Germline V gene lookup returns CDR1 SQVTM and CDR2 ANQGSEA. CDR3 nucleotides: TGCAGCGTTGGACAGGGGAACCAAGATGGCTACACCTTC. It yields the protein CSVGQGNQDGYTF. The full variable domain, with the rest looked up from reference TRBV29-1 and TRBJ1-2, is SAVISQKPSRDICQRGTSLTIQCQVDSQVTMMFWYRQQPGQSLTLIATANQGSEATYESGFVIDKFPISRPNLTFSTLTVSNMSPEDSSIYLCSVGQGNQDGYTFGSGTRLTVV.

Sample share makes this clone medium-sized. This chain uses TRBV15 with TRBJ1-6; D not resolved. This CDR3 spans 19 amino acids. The V end was cut by 1 base, the J end by 0 bases, with 16 bases between. CDR1 and CDR2 (germline): LNHNV, YYDKDF (reference sequence). CDR3: CATSRGVSGTSSYNSPLHF. For the CDR3, the DNA is TGTGCCACCAGCAGAGGGGTTTCTGGTACGAGCTCCTATAATTCACCCCTCCACTTT.

This chain connects TRBV7-2 to TRBJ1-1, with D maybe TRBD1 (5 bases). This CDR3 spans 14 amino acids. Trimming cost V 0 bases and J 5 bases, with 10 bases left between them. Germline loops: CDR1 SGHTA, CDR2 FQGNSA. This CDR3 is CASSLAPGTTEAFF. The DNA for the CDR3 is TGTGCCAGCAGCTTAGCGCCGGGGACTACTGAAGCTTTCTTT.

This clone is categorized as medium-sized. The chain uses TRBV6-1 and TRBJ1-5; D gene unclear. The germline CDR1 and CDR2 sequences are MNHNS and SASEGT. This CDR3 is 17 amino acids long. V was cut by 5 bases and J by 0 bases, with 17 bases left in between. CDR3: CASSFSHPTSSNQPQHF. The CDR3 nucleotides read TGTGCCAGCAGTTTTTCCCACCCGACATCTAGCAATCAGCCCCAGCATTTT.

V usage is TRBV9 and J usage is TRBJ2-7; tentative D call: TRBD1 (6 bases). This CDR3 contains 14 residues. V gave up 3 bases and J gave up 3 bases, with 13 bases separating them. The germline CDR1 and CDR2 sequences are SGDLS and YYNGEE. This CDR3 is CASSAGQHFYEQYV. The CDR3, as DNA: TGTGCCAGCAGCGCTGGACAGCACTTCTACGAGCAGTACGTC.

This clone occurred many times. This clone may be a read error of a much larger clone one base away. V usage is TRBV2 and J usage is TRBJ2-3; D is uncertain. V was trimmed by 6 bases and J by 12 bases, leaving 16 bases between them. The CDR3 has 12 residues. CDR1 SNHLY and CDR2 FYNNEI come from the germline V gene. CDR3 in amino acids: CASRTVGLCQYF. CDR3 in DNA: TGTGCCAGCAGGACTGTGGGCCTATGTCAGTATTTT.

The chain employs TRBV3-1 and TRBJ2-7; 14 bases map to TRBD2. The CDR3 length is 15 residues. V was pared by 3 bases and J by 7 bases, with 5 bases of the junction left unmatched. In germline, CDR1 is LGHDT, CDR2 YNNKEL (reference sequence). CDR3 amino acids: CASSQSTSGRGEQYF. The CDR3 DNA sequence: TGTGCCAGCAGCCAGTCGACTAGCGGGAGGGGTGAGCAGTACTTC.

There are many counts of this clone. This rearrangement joins TRBV7-9 to TRBJ2-3, with 7 nucleotides matching TRBD1. Germline values: CDR1 SEHNR, CDR2 FQNEAQ (reference sequence). V lost 7 bases, J lost 0 bases, and 10 bases stayed unmatched. The CDR3 consists of 16 residues. This chain's CDR3 is CASMLQGLVSTDTQYF. DNA for the CDR3: TGTGCCAGCATGCTACAGGGGTTGGTGAGCACAGATACGCAGTATTTT.

This clone counts as medium-sized. The genes are TRBV7-9 and TRBJ2-7; D is ambiguous. This CDR3 spans 15 amino acids. Germline V gene data show CDR1 as SEHNR and CDR2 as FQNEAQ (reference sequence). V was pared by 5 bases and J by 6 bases, with 20 bases between. The CDR3: CASSQRNTEGSEQYF. The DNA for the CDR3 is TGTGCCAGCAGCCAGAGGAACACCGAAGGTAGCGAGCAGTACTTC.

The genes are TRBV28 and TRBJ1-1; unclear D gene. Germline loops: CDR1 MDHEN, CDR2 SYDVKM. V was clipped by 10 bases and J by 4 bases, with 16 bases between them. The CDR3 length is 13 residues. CDR3 DNA: TGTGCCACCGACCGTGGGTCTAGCACTGAAGCTTTCTTT. Its protein is CATDRGSSTEAFF. The whole variable domain, remainder taken from reference TRBV28 and TRBJ1-1, is DVKVTQSSRYLVKRTGEKVFLECVQDMDHENMFWYRQDPGLGLRLIYFSYDVKMKEKGDIPEGYSVSREKKERFSLILESASTNQTSMYLCATDRGSSTEAFFGQGTRLTVV.

Sample share makes this clone medium-sized (0.01 to 0.1%). The gene calls are TRBV27 and TRBJ2-7; 7 nucleotides match TRBD2. V trimming: 4 bases; J trimming: 9 bases; junction bases outside the gene matches: 18. Germline V gene data show CDR1 as MNHEY and CDR2 as SMNVEV (reference sequence). The CDR3 loop spans 16 amino acids. Written as DNA, the CDR3 is TGTGCCAGCAGTTACGGCCCCGGGACTACAGAGAGGGTGCAGTACTTC. Protein product: CASSYGPGTTERVQYF.

The CDR3 coding sequence is TGTGCCATGTTTGGAGTCTACGAGCAGTACTTC. Translated: CAMFGVYEQYF. The chain joins TRBV10-3 to TRBJ2-7; D gene uncertain. The germline V gene has CDR1 ENHRY and CDR2 SYGVKD. The CDR3 runs 11 residues. V lost 9 bases to trimming and J lost 3 bases, with 9 bases between them.

This clone turned up a few times. This sequence joins TRBV27 and TRBJ2-5, with 8 bases lining up with TRBD2. Germline trimming cut 2 bases from V and 8 bases from J; bases unmatched to any gene: 13. The length of the CDR3 is 16 residues. Germline assignment: CDR1 MNHEY and CDR2 SMNVEV (reference sequence). The DNA for the CDR3 is TGTGCCAGCAGTTTAGTGAGCGCGGGGGGACAATATACCCAGTACTTC. This encodes CASSLVSAGGQYTQYF.

Ten or more counts support this clone. The rearrangement uses TRBV3-1 and TRBJ1-2; D is unresolved. V was shortened by 3 bases and J by 1 base, with 9 bases between the two germline ends. Germline values: CDR1 LGHDT, CDR2 YNNKEL (reference sequence). This CDR3 spans 14 amino acids. The CDR3 sequence: CASSHASLNYGYTF. CDR3 sequence (DNA): TGTGCCAGCAGCCACGCCAGCCTTAACTATGGCTACACCTTC.

This clone has ten or more counts. A much more abundant neighbour one base away suggests this may be a read error. Other DNA sequences in this specimen translate into the identical CDR3. The chain has TRBV15 and TRBJ2-7; D tentatively fits TRBD1 or TRBD2 (5 bases each). CDR1 LNHNV and CDR2 YYDKDF come from the germline V gene (reference sequence). The CDR3 is 15 residues long. V lost 3 bases and J 0 bases, leaving 12 bases between the germline ends. CDR3 sequence reads: CATSRGAGSSYEQYF. For the CDR3, the DNA is TGTGCCACCAGCAGGGGCGCAGGGAGCTCCTACGAGCAGTACTTC. The full variable domain, its missing parts supplied by reference TRBV15 and TRBJ2-7, is DAMVIQNPRYQVTQFGKPVTLSCSQTLNHNVMYWYQQKSSQAPKLLFHYYDKDFNNEADTPDNFQSRRPNTSFCFLDIRSPGLGDTAMYLCATSRGAGSSYEQYFGPGTRLTVT.